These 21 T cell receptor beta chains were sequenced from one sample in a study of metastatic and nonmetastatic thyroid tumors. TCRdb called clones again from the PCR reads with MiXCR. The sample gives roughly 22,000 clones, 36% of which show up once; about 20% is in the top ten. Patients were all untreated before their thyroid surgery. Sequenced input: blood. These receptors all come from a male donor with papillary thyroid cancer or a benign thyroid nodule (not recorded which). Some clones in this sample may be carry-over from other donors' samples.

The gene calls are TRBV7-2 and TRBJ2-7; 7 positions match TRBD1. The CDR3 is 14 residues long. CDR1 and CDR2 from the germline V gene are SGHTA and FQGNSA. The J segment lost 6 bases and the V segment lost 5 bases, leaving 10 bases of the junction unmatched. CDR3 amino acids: CASSPYRTGLEQYF. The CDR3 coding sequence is TGTGCCAGCAGCCCGTACCGGACAGGCCTCGAGCAGTACTTC.

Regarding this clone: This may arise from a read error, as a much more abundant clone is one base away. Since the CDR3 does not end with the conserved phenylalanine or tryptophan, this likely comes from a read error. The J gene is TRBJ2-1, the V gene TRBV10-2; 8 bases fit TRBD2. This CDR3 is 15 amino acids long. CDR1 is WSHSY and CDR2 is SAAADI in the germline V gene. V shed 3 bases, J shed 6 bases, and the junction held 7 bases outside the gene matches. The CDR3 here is CASSDRAGALNEQFV. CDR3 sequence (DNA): TGCGCCAGCAGTGACCGAGCGGGAGCCCTCAATGAGCAGTTCGTC.

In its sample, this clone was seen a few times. The CDR3 DNA sequence: TGTGCCTGGAGGCCAGGGGGCAATGAAAAACTGTTTTTT. Protein: CAWRPGGNEKLFF. The J gene is TRBJ1-4, the V gene TRBV30, with 8 nucleotides matching TRBD1. The V gene end was trimmed by 3 bases and the J gene end by 5 bases; junction bases not matched to a gene: 2. The CDR3 covers 13 residues. CDR1 and CDR2 (germline): GTSNPN, SVGIG (reference sequence).

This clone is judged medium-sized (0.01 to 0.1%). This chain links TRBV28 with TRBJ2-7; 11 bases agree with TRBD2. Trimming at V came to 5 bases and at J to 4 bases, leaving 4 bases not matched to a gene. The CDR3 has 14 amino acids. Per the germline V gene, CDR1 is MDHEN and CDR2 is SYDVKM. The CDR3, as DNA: TGTGCCAGCAGTACTAGCGGGAGTTTGTACGAGCAGTACTTC. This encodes CASSTSGSLYEQYF.

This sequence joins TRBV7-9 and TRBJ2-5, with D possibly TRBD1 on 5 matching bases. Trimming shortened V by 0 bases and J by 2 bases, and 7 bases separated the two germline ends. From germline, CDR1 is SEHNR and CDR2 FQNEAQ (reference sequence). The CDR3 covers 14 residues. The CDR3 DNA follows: TGTGCCAGCAGCTTAGCCGACAGACAAGAGACCCAGTACTTC. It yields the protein CASSLADRQETQYF.

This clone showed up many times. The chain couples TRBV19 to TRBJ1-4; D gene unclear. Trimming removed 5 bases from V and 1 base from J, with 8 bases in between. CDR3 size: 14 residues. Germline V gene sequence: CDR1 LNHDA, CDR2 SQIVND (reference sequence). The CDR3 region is CASSGEETNEKLFF. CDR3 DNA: TGTGCCAGTAGTGGAGAGGAAACTAATGAAAAACTGTTTTTT.

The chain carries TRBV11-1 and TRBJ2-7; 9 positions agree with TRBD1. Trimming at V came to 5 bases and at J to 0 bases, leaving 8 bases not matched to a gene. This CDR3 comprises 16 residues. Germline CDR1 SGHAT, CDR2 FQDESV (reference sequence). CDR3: CASSPDQGQGSYEQYF. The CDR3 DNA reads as TGTGCCAGCAGCCCGGATCAGGGACAGGGCTCCTACGAGCAGTACTTC. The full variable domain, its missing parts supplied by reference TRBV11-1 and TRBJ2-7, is EAEVAQSPRYKITEKSQAVAFWCDPISGHATLYWYRQILGQGPELLVQFQDESVVDDSQLPKDRFSAERLKGVDSTLKIQPAELGDSAMYLCASSPDQGQGSYEQYFGPGTRLTVT.

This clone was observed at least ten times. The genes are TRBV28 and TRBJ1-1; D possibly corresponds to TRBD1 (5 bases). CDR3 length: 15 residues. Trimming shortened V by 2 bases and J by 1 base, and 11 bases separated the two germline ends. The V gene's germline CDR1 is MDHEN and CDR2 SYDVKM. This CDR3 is CASSLEGLSNTEAFF. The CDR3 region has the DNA TGTGCCAGCAGTTTAGAGGGGTTATCGAACACTGAAGCTTTCTTT.

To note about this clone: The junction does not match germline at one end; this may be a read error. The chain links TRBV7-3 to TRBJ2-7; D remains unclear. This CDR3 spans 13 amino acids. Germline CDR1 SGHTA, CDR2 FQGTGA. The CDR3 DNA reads TGCGCCAGCAGCCAAGGGTACGATTACGAGCAGTACTTC. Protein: CASSQGYDYEQYF. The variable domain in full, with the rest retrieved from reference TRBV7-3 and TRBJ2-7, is GAGVSQTPSNKVTEKGKYVELRCDPISGHTALYWYRQSLGQGPEFLIYFQGTGAADDSGLPNDRFFAVRPEGSVSTLKIQRTERGDSAVYLCASSQGYDYEQYFGPGTRLTVT.

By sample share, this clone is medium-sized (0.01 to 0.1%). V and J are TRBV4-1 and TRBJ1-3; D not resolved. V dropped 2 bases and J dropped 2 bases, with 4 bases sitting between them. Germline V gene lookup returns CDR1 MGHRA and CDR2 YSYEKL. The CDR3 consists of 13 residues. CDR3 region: CASSQTTGNTIYF. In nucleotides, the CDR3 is TGCGCCAGCAGCCAAACGACTGGAAACACCATATATTTT.

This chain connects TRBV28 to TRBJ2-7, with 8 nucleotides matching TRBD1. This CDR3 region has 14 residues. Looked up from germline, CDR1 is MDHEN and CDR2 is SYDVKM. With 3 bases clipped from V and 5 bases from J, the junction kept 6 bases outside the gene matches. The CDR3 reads CASSLAQGAHEQYF. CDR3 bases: TGTGCCAGCAGTTTGGCCCAGGGGGCCCACGAGCAGTACTTC.

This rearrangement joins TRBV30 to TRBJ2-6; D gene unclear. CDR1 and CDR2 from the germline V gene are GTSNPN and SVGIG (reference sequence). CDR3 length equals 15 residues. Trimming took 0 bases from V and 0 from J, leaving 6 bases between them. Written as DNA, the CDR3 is TGTGCCTGGAGTGTATCCCTCTCTGGGGCCAACGTCCTGACTTTC. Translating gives CAWSVSLSGANVLTF.

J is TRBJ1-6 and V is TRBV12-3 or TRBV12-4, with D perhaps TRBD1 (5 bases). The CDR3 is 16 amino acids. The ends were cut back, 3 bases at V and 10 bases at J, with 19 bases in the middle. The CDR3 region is CASSFQISSGYSPLHF. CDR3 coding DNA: TGTGCCAGCAGTTTTCAAATCTCGTCAGGGTACTCACCCCTCCACTTT.

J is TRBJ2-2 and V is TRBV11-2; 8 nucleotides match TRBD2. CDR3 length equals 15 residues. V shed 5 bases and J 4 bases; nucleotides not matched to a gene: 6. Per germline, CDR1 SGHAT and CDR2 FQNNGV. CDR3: CASSEAGVATGELFF. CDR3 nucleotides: TGTGCCAGCAGCGAAGCGGGAGTAGCCACCGGGGAGCTGTTTTTT.

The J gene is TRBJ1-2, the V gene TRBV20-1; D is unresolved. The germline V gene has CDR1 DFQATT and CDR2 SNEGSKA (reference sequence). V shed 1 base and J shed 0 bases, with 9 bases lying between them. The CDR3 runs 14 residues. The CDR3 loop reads CSARGAGSNYGYTF. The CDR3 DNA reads TGCAGTGCTAGAGGGGCGGGATCTAACTATGGCTACACCTTC.

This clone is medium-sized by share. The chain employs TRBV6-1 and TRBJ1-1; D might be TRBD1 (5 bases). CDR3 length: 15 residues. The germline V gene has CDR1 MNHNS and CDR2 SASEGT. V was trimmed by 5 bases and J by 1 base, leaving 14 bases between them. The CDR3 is CASSWIGEGNTEAFF. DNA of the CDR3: TGTGCCAGCAGTTGGATAGGGGAGGGGAACACTGAAGCTTTCTTT.

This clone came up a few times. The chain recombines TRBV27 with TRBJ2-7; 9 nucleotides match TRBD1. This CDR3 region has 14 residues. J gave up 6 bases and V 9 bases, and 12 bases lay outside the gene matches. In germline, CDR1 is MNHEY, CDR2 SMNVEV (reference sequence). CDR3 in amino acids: CASSATGQGGEQYF. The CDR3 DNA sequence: TGTGCCAGTTCTGCCACGGGACAGGGAGGCGAGCAGTACTTC.

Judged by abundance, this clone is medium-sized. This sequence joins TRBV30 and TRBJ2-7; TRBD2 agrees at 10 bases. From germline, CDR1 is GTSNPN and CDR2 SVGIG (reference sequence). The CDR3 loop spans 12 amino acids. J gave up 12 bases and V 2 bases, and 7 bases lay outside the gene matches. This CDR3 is CAWSLPSGSTYF. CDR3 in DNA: TGTGCCTGGAGTCTGCCTAGCGGGAGTACGTACTTC.

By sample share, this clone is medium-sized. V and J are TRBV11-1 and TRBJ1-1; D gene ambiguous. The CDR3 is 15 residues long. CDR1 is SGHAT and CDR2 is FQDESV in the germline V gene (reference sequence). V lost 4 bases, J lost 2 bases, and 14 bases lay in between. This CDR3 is CASSWGGSGNTEAFF. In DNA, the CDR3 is TGTGCCAGCAGCTGGGGAGGCAGTGGCAACACTGAAGCTTTCTTT.

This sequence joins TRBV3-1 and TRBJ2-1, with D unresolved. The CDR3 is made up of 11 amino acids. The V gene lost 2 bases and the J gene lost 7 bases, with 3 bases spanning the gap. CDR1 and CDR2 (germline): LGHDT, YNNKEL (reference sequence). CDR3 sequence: CASSQRNEQFF. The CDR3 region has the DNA TGTGCCAGCAGCCAAAGGAATGAGCAGTTCTTC.

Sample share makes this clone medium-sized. As DNA, the CDR3 is TGTGCCAGCAGCCAAGAAGTACTAGCGGGGAACCAAGAGACCCAGTACTTC. This translates into CASSQEVLAGNQETQYF. The V call is TRBV4-2, the J call TRBJ2-5; 10 positions match TRBD2. Germline V gives CDR1 LGHNA, CDR2 YNFKEQ. This CDR3 has 17 residues. Germline trimming cut 0 bases from V and 0 bases from J; bases unmatched to any gene: 4.